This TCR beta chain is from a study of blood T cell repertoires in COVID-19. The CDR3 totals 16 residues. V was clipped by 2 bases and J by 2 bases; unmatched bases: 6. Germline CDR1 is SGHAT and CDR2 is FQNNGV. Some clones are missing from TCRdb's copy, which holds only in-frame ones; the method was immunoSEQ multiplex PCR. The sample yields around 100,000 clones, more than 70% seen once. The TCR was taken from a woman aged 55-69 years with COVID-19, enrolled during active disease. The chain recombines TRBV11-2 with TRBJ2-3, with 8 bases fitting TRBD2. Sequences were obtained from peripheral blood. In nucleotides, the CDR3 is TGTGCCAGCAGCTTACAAGGCGGGGGGAACACAGATACGCAGTATTTT. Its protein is CASSLQGGGNTDTQYF.